This T cell receptor (beta chain) was obtained from a study of blood T cell repertoires in COVID-19. Study information: Donors in the United States, Italy and Spain gave samples during acute or convalescent COVID-19. T cells, B-cell-depleted T cells, or PBMCs provided the cDNA or gDNA that served as material.

V was clipped by 2 bases and J by 6 bases, with 13 bases between them. The CDR3 totals 14 residues. Per the germline V gene, CDR1 is MDHEN and CDR2 is SYDVKM. Original analysis: It was from reference gene primer amplification that nucleated cell counts were estimated. Method: immunoSEQ multiplex PCR; TCRdb's copy keeps in-frame clones and lacks some. V and J calls and clone size are those listed in that table; D and trimming were worked out from the DNA. The sample contains roughly 250,000 clones, roughly 80% of which appear only once. The receptor comes from a woman in her fifties or sixties with acute or convalescent COVID-19. The sample taken for sequencing was peripheral blood. This chain links TRBV28 with TRBJ1-2; D not certain. Here the CDR3 DNA reads TGTGCCAGCAGTTTAAGCTCGGGTTTTGATGGCTACACCTTC. The encoded protein is CASSLSSGFDGYTF.